Listed below are T cell receptor beta chains from one sample, sequenced in a study of neurological immune-mediated disorders. TCRdb processed the 5' RACE reads anew with MiXCR; each CDR3 protein has one entry. Here the sample spans tens of thousands of distinct CDR3 sequences, 2.5% being singletons. Sequences were obtained from PBMCs. Receptor source: a man in his forties or fifties with multiple sclerosis. Both conserved end residues are part of each CDR3. The D gene is left open where the match is weak. Size values are once, few and many counts, or a class for expanded clones, and some rows have none.

j_gene	v_gene	d_gene	abundance	CDR3nt	CDR3aa
TRBJ2-5	TRBV18	TRBD2	few	TGTGCCAGCTCACCATCTAGCGGGGCGTACCAAGAGACCCAGTACTTC	CASSPSSGAYQETQYF
TRBJ2-7	TRBV7-2	-	many	TGTGCCAGCAGCTTGTTTTACGAGCAGTACTTC	CASSLFYEQYF
TRBJ1-6	TRBV7-2	-	many	TGTGCCAGCAGCCCCCACGGGACGGGAAATTCACCCCTCCACTTT	CASSPHGTGNSPLHF
TRBJ2-5	TRBV28	-	many	TGTGCCAGCAGTTTTCCCAGTAAAGAGACCCAGTACTTC	CASSFPSKETQYF
TRBJ1-1	TRBV5-1	-	many	TGCGCCAGCAGCCGGGGGGAGGGGACTGAAGCTTTCTTT	CASSRGEGTEAFF
TRBJ1-2	TRBV20-1	-	many	TGCAGTGCTAGAGAAGTGGGGGGCGATGGCTACACCTTC	CSAREVGGDGYTF
TRBJ1-4	TRBV7-7	-	many	TGTGCTAGCAGCTCCGGGACATCATTTAATGAAAAACTGTTTTTT	CASSSGTSFNEKLFF
TRBJ2-7	TRBV2	TRBD1	many	TGTGCCAGCAGTAGGAACCCCACAGGGGGATACGAGCAGTACTTC	CASSRNPTGGYEQYF
TRBJ2-1	TRBV7-9	-	many	TGTGCCAGCAGCTTAGTCTTTGCAGATTCCAATGAGCAGTTCTTC	CASSLVFADSNEQFF
TRBJ1-5	TRBV29-1	TRBD1	few	TGCAGCGTTGGTGACAGGGGTGTCAATCAGCCCCAGAATTTT	CSVGDRGVNQPQNF
TRBJ1-3	TRBV5-1	-	-	TGCGCCAGCAGCTTGGATCGGGGAACTGGAAACACCATATATTTT	CASSLDRGTGNTIYF
TRBJ1-1	TRBV20-1	-	many	TGCAGTGCTAGAGATCCGGGAGGCGGGAACACTGAAGCTTTCTTT	CSARDPGGGNTEAFF
TRBJ1-2	TRBV12-3/TRBV12-4	-	many	TGTGCCAGCAGTTTAACGGGGGCGTCTGGCTATGGCTACACCTTC	CASSLTGASGYGYTF
TRBJ1-6	TRBV20-1	-	few	TGCAGTGCTAGAGGGCAGTGGAATTCACCCCTCAACTTT	CSARGQWNSPLNF
TRBJ2-7	TRBV4-3	-	many	TGCGCCAGCAGCCAAGATCGAGGCCGGGGGTCCTACGAGCAGTACTTC	CASSQDRGRGSYEQYF
TRBJ2-7	TRBV5-4	-	few	TGTGCCAGCAGTATCGACACACCTTCGAAAGAGCAGTACTTC	CASSIDTPSKEQYF
TRBJ2-3	TRBV7-2	TRBD2	many	TGTGCCAGCAGCTTTCCGCTAGCGGGGGGCACAGATACGCAGTATTTT	CASSFPLAGGTDTQYF
TRBJ2-1	TRBV6-2/TRBV6-3	TRBD2	many	TGTGCCAGCAGCCCTGCCGGCGGGAGCTCCTACAATGAGCAGTTCTTC	CASSPAGGSSYNEQFF
TRBJ1-5	TRBV4-2	-	few	TGTGCCAGCAGCCAAGATCGAGGGGCGGGTCAGCCCCAGCATTTT	CASSQDRGAGQPQHF
TRBJ2-5	TRBV9	-	many	TGTGCCAGCAGCGACCAAGAGACCCAGTACTTC	CASSDQETQYF
TRBJ2-2	TRBV10-3	-	many	TGTGCCATCAGTGAGTCTACAGGGACCTACACCGGGGAGCTGTTTTTT	CAISESTGTYTGELFF
TRBJ1-1	TRBV20-1	-	many	TGCAGTGCTAGAGATGAAGCTTTCTTT	CSARDEAFF
TRBJ2-1	TRBV6-5	TRBD1	many	TGTGCCAGCAGTTACTCGGGACAGGGGGCGTCGAATGAGCAGTTCTTC	CASSYSGQGASNEQFF
TRBJ2-7	TRBV9	-	many	TGTGCCAGCAGCGTAGCCCCGGGACCGGAGTTCGAGCAGTACTTC	CASSVAPGPEFEQYF
TRBJ1-2	TRBV12-3/TRBV12-4	TRBD1	many	TGTGCCAGCAGTAGCCAGGGACAGTTTCATGGCTACACCTTC	CASSSQGQFHGYTF
TRBJ2-5	TRBV20-1	-	many	TGCAGTGCCCCGTCCTTAGAGACCCAGTACTTC	CSAPSLETQYF
TRBJ1-5	TRBV7-9	-	many	TGTGCCAGCAGCTTAAGCGGGGAGAGCAATCAGCCCCAGCATTTT	CASSLSGESNQPQHF
TRBJ2-5	TRBV7-2	-	many	TGTGCCAGCAGCGACCAGGGACGGCCACGCGTAGAGACCCAGTACTTC	CASSDQGRPRVETQYF
TRBJ1-5	TRBV10-3	-	many	TGTGCCATCTCAAGGGAAGGCAATCAGCCCCAGCATTTT	CAISREGNQPQHF
TRBJ2-7	TRBV29-1	-	many	TGCAGCGTTGTATCCAGGAGCACCTACGAGCAGTACTTC	CSVVSRSTYEQYF
TRBJ2-7	TRBV6-5	-	many	TGTGCCAGCACCCAACTCGGTGGATACGAGCAGTACTTC	CASTQLGGYEQYF